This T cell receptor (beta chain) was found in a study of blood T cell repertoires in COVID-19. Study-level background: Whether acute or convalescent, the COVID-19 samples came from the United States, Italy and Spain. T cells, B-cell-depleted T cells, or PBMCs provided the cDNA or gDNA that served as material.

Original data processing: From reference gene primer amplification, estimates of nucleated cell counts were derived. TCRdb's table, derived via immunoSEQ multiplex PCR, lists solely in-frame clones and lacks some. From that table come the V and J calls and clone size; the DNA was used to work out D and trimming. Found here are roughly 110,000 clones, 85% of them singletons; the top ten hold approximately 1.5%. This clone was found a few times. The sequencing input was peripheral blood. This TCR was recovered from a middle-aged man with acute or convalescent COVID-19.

DNA for the CDR3: TGCCCCCAGGGAGGGGACGGCTACACCTTC. Its protein is CPQGGDGYTF. The rearrangement joins TRBV10-1 to TRBJ1-2; perhaps TRBD1 as D (5 bases). CDR1 and CDR2 (germline): WNHNN, SYGVQD (reference sequence). The CDR3 extends over 10 amino acids.